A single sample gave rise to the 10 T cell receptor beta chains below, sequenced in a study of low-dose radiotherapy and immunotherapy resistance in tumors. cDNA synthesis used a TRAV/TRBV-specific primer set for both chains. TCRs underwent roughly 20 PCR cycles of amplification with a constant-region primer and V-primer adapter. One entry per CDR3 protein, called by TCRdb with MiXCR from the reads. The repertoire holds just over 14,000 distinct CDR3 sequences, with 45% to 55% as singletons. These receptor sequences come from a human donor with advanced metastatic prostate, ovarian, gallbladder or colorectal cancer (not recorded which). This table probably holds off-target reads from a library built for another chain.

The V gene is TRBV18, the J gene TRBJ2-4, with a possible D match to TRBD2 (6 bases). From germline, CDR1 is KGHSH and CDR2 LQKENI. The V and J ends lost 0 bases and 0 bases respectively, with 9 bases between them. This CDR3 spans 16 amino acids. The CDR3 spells CASSPPGTLAKNIQYF. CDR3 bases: TGTGCCAGCTCACCACCGGGGACTTTAGCCAAAAACATTCAGTACTTC.

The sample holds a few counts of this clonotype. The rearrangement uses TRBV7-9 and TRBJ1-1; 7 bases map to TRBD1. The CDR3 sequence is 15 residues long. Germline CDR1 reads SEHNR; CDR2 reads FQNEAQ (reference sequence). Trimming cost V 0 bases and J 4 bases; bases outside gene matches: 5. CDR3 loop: CASSLARTGATEAFF. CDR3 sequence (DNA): TGTGCCAGCAGCTTAGCGAGAACAGGGGCCACTGAAGCTTTCTTT. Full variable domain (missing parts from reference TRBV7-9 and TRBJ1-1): DTGVSQNPRHKITKRGQNVTFRCDPISEHNRLYWYRQTLGQGPEFLTYFQNEAQLEKSRLLSDRFSAERPKGSFSTLEIQRTEQGDSAMYLCASSLARTGATEAFFGQGTRLTVV.

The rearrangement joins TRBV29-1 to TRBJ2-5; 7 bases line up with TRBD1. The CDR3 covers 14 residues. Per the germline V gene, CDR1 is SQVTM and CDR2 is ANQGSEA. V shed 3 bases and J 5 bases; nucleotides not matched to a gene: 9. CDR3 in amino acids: CSVDPQGVFETQYF. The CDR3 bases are TGCAGCGTTGATCCGCAGGGGGTCTTTGAGACCCAGTACTTC.

The CDR3: CASSPGTVYVAGANVLTF. The CDR3 bases are TGTGCCAGCTCCCCCGGGACGGTGTATGTGGCGGGGGCCAACGTCCTGACTTTC. The rearrangement joins TRBV18 to TRBJ2-6; D is possibly TRBD1 or TRBD2 (5 bases each). The CDR3 loop spans 18 amino acids. Trimming cost V 6 bases and J 4 bases, with 22 bases left between them. CDR1 and CDR2 (germline): KGHSH, LQKENI.

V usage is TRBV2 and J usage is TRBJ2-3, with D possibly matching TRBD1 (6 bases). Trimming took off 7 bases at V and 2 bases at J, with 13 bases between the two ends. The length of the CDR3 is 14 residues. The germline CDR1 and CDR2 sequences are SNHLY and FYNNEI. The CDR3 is CASKVRGVTDTQYF. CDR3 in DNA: TGTGCCAGCAAGGTCAGGGGCGTCACAGATACGCAGTATTTT.

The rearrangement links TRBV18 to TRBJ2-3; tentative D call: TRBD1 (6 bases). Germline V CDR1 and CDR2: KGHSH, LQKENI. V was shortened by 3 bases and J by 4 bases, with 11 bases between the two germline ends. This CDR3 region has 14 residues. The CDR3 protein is CASSPYHRADTQYF. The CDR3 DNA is TGTGCCAGCTCACCTTACCACAGGGCAGATACGCAGTATTTT.

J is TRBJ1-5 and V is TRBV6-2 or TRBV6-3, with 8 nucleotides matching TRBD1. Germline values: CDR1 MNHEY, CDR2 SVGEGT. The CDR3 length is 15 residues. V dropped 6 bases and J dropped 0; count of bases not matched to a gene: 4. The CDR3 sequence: CASSAGQGSNQPQHF. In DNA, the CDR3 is TGTGCCAGCAGCGCTGGACAGGGTAGCAATCAGCCCCAGCATTTT.

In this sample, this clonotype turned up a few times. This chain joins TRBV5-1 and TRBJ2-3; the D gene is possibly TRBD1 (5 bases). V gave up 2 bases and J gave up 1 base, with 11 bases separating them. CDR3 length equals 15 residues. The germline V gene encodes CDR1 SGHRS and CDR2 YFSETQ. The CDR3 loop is CASSFKGSGTDTQYF. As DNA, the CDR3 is TGCGCCAGCAGCTTCAAGGGGTCGGGCACAGATACGCAGTATTTT.

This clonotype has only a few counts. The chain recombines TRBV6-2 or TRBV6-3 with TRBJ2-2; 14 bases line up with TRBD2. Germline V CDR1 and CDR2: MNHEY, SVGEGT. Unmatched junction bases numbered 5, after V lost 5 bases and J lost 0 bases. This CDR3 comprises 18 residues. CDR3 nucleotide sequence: TGTGCCAGCAGTACCGGGACTAGCGGGAGTTCGAACACCGGGGAGCTGTTTTTT. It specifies CASSTGTSGSSNTGELFF.

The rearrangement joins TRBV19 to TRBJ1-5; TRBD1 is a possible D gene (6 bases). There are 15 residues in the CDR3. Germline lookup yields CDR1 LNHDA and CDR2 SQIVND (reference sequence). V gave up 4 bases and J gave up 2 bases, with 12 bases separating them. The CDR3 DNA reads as TGTGCCAGTAGTACCGGGACACTTGGCAATCAGCCCCAGCATTTT. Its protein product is CASSTGTLGNQPQHF.